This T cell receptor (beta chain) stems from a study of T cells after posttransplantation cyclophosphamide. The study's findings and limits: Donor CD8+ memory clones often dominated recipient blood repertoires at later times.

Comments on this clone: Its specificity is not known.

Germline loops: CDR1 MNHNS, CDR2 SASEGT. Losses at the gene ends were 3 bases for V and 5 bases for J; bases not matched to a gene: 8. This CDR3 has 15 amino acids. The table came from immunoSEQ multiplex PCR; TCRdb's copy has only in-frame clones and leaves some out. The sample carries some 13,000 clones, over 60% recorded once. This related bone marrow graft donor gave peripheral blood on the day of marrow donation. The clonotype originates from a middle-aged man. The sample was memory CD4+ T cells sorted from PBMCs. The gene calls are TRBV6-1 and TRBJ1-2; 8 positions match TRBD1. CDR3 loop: CASSDSGQGYYGYTF. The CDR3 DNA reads TGTGCCAGCAGTGATTCTGGACAGGGCTATTATGGCTACACCTTC.